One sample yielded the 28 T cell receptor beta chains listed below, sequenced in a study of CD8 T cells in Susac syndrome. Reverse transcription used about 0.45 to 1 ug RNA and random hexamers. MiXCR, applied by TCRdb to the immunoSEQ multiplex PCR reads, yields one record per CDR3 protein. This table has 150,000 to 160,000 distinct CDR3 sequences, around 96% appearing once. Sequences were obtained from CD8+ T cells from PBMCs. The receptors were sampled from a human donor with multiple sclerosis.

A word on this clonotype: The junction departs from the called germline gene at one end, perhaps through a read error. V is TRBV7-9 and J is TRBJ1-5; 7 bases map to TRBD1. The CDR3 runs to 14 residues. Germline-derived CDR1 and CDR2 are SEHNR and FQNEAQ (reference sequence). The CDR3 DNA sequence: TGTGCCAGCAGTTTAGGGGGCCGCAATCAGCCCCAGCATTTT. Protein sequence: CASSLGGRNQPQHF.

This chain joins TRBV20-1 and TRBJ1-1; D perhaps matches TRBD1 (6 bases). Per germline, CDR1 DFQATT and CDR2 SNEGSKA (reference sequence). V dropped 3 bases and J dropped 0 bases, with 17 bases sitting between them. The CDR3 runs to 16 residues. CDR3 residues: CSARAVGQAMNTEAFF. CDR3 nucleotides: TGCAGTGCTAGGGCGGTGGGACAAGCGATGAACACTGAAGCTTTCTTT.

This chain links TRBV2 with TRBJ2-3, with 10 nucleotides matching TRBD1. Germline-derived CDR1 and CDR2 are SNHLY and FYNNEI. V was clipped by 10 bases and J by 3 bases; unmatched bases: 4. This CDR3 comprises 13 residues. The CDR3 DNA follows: TGTGCCATTCCGGGACAGGGGACAGATACGCAGTATTTT. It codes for CAIPGQGTDTQYF.

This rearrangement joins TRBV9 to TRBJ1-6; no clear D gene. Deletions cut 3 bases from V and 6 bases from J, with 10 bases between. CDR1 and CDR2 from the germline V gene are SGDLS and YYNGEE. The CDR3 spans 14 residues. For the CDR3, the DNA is TGTGCCAGCAGCGCCGGAACGGGTAATTCACCCCTCCACTTT. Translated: CASSAGTGNSPLHF.

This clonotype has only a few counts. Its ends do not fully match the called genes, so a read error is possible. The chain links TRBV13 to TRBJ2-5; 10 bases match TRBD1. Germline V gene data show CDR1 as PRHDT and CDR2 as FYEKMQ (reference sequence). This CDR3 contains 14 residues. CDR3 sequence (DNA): TGTGCCAGCAGCGCCCGGGACAGGGGCGAGACTCAGTACTTC. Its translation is CASSARDRGETQYF.

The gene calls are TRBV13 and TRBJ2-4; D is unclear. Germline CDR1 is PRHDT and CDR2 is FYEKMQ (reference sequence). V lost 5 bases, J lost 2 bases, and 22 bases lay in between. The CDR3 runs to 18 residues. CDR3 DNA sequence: TGTGCCAGCAGCACACTTTCGACACCCAACAAGTCCAAAAACATTCAGTACTTC. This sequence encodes CASSTLSTPNKSKNIQYF. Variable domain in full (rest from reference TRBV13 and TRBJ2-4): AAGVIQSPRHLIKEKRETATLKCYPIPRHDTVYWYQQGPGQDPQFLISFYEKMQSDKGSIPDRFSAQQFSDYHSELNMSSLELGDSALYFCASSTLSTPNKSKNIQYFGAGTRLSVL.

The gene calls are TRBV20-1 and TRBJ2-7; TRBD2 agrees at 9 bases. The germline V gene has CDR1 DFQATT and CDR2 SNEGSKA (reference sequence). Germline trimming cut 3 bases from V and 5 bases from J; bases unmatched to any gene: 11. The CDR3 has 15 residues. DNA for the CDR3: TGCAGTGCTAGGGAGCGGGGGGCCGGTGTCCACGAGCAGTACTTC. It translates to CSARERGAGVHEQYF.

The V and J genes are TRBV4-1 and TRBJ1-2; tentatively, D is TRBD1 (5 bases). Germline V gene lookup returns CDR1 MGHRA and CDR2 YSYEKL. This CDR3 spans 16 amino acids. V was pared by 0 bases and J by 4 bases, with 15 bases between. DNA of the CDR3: TGCGCCAGCAGCCAAGATAGCACCTCTAGGGGCTATGGCTACACCTTC. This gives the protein CASSQDSTSRGYGYTF.

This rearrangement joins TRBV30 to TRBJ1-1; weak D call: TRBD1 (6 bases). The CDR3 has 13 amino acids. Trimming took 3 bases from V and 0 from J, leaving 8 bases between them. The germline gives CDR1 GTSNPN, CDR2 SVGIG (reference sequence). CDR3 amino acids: CAWRQGLNTEAFF. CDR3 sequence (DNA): TGTGCCTGGAGGCAGGGGCTGAACACTGAAGCTTTCTTT.

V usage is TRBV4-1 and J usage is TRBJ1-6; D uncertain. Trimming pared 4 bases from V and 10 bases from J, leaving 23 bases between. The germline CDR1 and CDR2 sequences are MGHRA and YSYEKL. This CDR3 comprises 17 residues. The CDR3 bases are TGCGCCAGCAGCCCAGACTTGTCTTCGGTCTTTGTCTCACCCCTCCACTTT. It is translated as CASSPDLSSVFVSPLHF.

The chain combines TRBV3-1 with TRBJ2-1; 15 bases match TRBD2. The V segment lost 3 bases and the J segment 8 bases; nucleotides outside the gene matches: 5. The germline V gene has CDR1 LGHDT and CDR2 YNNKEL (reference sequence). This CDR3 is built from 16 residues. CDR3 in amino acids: CASSHYGLAGGHEQFF. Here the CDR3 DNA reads TGTGCCAGCAGCCATTACGGACTAGCGGGGGGGCATGAGCAGTTCTTC.

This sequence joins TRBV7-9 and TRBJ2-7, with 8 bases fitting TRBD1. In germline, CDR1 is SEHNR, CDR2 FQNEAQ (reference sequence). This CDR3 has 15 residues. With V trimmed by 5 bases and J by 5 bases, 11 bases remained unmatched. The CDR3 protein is CASSPPRTGTHEQYF. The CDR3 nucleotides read TGTGCCAGCAGCCCCCCCAGGACAGGGACGCACGAGCAGTACTTC.

CDR3 sequence: CSARGGVTDTQYF. CDR3 DNA sequence: TGCAGTGCTAGAGGAGGGGTCACAGATACGCAGTATTTT. The chain recombines TRBV20-1 with TRBJ2-3; TRBD1 or TRBD2 may be the D gene (5 bases each). This CDR3 has 13 residues. Germline CDR1 DFQATT, CDR2 SNEGSKA (reference sequence). V lost 1 base, J lost 2 bases, and 7 bases lay in between.

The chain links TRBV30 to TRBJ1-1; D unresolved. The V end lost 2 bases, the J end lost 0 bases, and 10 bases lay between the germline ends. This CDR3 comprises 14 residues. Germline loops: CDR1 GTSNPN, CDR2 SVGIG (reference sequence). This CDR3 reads CAWSFPFMNTEAFF. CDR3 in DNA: TGTGCCTGGAGTTTCCCGTTCATGAACACTGAAGCTTTCTTT.

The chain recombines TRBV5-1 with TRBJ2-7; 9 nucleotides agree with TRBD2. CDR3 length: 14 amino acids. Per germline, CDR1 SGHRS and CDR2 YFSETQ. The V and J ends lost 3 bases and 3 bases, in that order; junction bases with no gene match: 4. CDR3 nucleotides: TGCGCCAGCAGCTCGACTAGCGGCGGCTACGAGCAGTACTTC. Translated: CASSSTSGGYEQYF.

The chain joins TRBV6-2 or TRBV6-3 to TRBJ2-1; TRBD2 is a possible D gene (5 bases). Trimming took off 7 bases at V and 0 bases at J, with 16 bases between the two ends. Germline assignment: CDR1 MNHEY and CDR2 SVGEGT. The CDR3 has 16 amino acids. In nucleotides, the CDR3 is TGTGCCAGCACCCTACTTCCGGGGAGCTCCTACAATGAGCAGTTCTTC. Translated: CASTLLPGSSYNEQFF.

The CDR3 region is CASSQRRGQGTLNQPQHF. The CDR3 DNA reads TGTGCCAGCAGCCAACGCCGGGGCCAGGGGACCCTCAATCAGCCCCAGCATTTT. The V call is TRBV16, the J call TRBJ1-5; D might be TRBD1 (6 bases). The germline V gene has CDR1 KGHSY and CDR2 FQNENV. The CDR3 totals 18 residues. Trimming shortened V by 2 bases and J by 3 bases, and 20 bases separated the two germline ends. Combining the CDR3 with reference TRBV16 and TRBJ1-5 gives the whole variable domain GEEVAQTPKHLVRGEGQKAKLYCAPIKGHSYVFWYQQVLKNEFKFLISFQNENVFDETGMPKERFSAKCLPNSPCSLEIQATKLEDSAVYFCASSQRRGQGTLNQPQHFGDGTRLSIL.

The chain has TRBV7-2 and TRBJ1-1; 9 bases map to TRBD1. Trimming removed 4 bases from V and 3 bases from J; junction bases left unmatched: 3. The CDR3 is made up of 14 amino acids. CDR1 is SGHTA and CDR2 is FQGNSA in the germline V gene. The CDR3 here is CASSSGQGYTEAFF. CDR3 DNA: TGTGCCAGCAGCTCAGGACAGGGGTACACTGAAGCTTTCTTT. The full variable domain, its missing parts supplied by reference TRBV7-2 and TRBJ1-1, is GAGVSQSPSNKVTEKGKDVELRCDPISGHTALYWYRQSLGQGLEFLIYFQGNSAPDKSGLPSDRFSAERTGGSVSTLTIQRTQQEDSAVYLCASSSGQGYTEAFFGQGTRLTVV.

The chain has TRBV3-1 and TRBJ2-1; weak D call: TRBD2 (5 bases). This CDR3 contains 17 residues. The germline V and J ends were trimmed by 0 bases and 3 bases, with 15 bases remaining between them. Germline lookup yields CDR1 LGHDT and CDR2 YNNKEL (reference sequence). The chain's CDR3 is CASSQDPRGESYNEQFF. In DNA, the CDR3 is TGTGCCAGCAGCCAAGATCCCCGGGGAGAGAGCTACAATGAGCAGTTCTTC.

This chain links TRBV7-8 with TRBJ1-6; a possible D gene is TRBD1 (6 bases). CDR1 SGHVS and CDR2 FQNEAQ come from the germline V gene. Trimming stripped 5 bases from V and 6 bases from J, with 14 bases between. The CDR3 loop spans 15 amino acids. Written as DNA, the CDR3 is TGTGCCAGCAGCCCCAGACAGGCGCCTAATTCACCCCTCCACTTT. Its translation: CASSPRQAPNSPLHF.

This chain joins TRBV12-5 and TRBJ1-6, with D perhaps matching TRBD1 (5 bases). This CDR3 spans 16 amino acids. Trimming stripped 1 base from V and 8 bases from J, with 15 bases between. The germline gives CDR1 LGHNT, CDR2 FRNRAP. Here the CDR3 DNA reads TGTGCTAGTGGTTTGGACGGGACCCTCCCTTATTCACCCCTCCACTTT. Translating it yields CASGLDGTLPYSPLHF.

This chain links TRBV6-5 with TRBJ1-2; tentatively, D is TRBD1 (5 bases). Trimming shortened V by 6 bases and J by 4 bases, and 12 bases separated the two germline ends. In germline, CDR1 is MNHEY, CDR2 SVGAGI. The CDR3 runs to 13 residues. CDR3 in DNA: TGTGCCAGCAGCCAAGACAGCCTCTATGGCTACACCTTC. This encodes CASSQDSLYGYTF.

Here the CDR3 reads CASSGARIYEQYF. The CDR3 nucleotides read TGTGCCAGCAGTGGGGCAAGGATATACGAGCAGTACTTC. The V and J genes are TRBV6-1 and TRBJ2-7; D not certain. Germline assignment: CDR1 MNHNS and CDR2 SASEGT. The V gene lost 4 bases and the J gene lost 4 bases, with 11 bases spanning the gap. This CDR3 has 13 residues.

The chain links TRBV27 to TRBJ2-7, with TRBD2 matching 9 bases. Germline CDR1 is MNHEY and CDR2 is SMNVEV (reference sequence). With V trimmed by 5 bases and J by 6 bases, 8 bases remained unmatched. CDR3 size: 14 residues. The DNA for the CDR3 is TGTGCCAGCAGTGACAGGGTAGCGGGGGTCGAGCAGTACTTC. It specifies CASSDRVAGVEQYF.

The CDR3 sequence is CASSSPSGGHQETQYF. In nucleotides, the CDR3 is TGTGCCAGCAGCAGCCCTAGCGGGGGCCACCAAGAGACCCAGTACTTC. The V call is TRBV14, the J call TRBJ2-5, with 10 bases lining up with TRBD2. This CDR3 has 16 amino acids. Trimming cost V 5 bases and J 0 bases; bases outside gene matches: 6. Germline-derived CDR1 and CDR2 are SGHDN and FVKESK.

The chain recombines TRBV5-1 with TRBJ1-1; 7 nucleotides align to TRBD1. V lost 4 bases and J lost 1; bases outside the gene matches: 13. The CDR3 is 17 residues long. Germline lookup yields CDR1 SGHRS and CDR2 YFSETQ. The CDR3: CASSPWSRGLRNTEAFF. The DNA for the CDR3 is TGCGCCAGCAGCCCGTGGAGTAGGGGGCTACGGAACACTGAAGCTTTCTTT.

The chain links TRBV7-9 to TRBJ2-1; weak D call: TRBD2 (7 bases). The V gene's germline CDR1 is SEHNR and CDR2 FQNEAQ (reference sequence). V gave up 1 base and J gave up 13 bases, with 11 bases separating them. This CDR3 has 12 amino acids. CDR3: CASSLEGGLQFF. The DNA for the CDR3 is TGTGCCAGCAGCTTAGAGGGGGGGCTTCAGTTCTTC.

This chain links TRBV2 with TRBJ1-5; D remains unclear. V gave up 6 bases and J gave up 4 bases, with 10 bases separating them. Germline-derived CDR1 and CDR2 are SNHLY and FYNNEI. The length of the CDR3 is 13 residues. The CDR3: CASRVGGNQPQHF. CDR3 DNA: TGTGCCAGCAGGGTGGGCGGAAATCAGCCCCAGCATTTT.